This TCR beta chain was sequenced for a study of shared clonotypes between healthy human individuals. Study findings and constraints: Some naive CD4 clonotypes, roughly 4.5%, turned up in common across several donors. In the sorted subsets, rarefaction showed sequencing was incomplete despite large depth. Against clonotypes common to all four donors, non-shared ones had lower generation probabilities.

As for this clone: Its cognate antigen is unknown.

V was cut by 1 base and J by 5 bases, with 9 bases left in between. Germline lookup yields CDR1 SGHAT and CDR2 FQNNGV. The length of the CDR3 is 15 residues. Using immunoSEQ multiplex PCR, the repertoire was profiled, and TCRdb retains in-frame clones only, with some absent. The profile covers 650,000 to 700,000 clones, with about 92% appearing a single time and more than 30% taken by the ten largest. Recent acute infections and vaccinations were absent in the healthy HIV-negative adult donors. The clonotype was recovered from a man younger than 35 in good health. Some clones in this sample may be carry-over from other donors' samples. The J gene is TRBJ2-6, the V gene TRBV11-2; D might be TRBD2 (5 bases). The specimen sequenced was memory CD8+ T cells from PBMCs. The subset: CD45RO+ cells pooled with CCR7-negative TemRA cells. The DNA for the CDR3 is TGTGCCAGCAGCTTAGCGGGATCCCGGGCCAACGTCCTGACTTTC. Translated, it gives CASSLAGSRANVLTF.